Below are 10 T cell receptor beta chains sequenced from a single sample in a study of blood T cell repertoires in COVID-19. This table comes from immunoSEQ multiplex PCR, and its TCRdb copy is limited to in-frame clones, with some not included. Of almost 200,000 clones listed, more than 80% were seen once; the top ten hold about 8.1%. Source material: PBMCs or T cells enriched from blood (not recorded which). Receptors were obtained from a woman under 30 who had recovered from COVID-19.

The chain carries TRBV27 and TRBJ2-3; TRBD2 matches 10 bases. Germline V gene data show CDR1 as MNHEY and CDR2 as SMNVEV (reference sequence). The CDR3 covers 15 residues. V lost 4 bases to trimming and J lost 1 base; unmatched junction nucleotides: 2. CDR3 nucleotide sequence: TGTGCCAGCAGTTATCTAGCGGGGGGCACAGATACGCAGTATTTT. It is translated as CASSYLAGGTDTQYF.

A few counts support this clone. The chain uses TRBV23-1 and TRBJ2-1, with unresolved D. TRBV23-1 is noted as an ORF with a role that remains uncertain. The V end lost 2 bases, the J end lost 2 bases, and 7 bases lay between the germline ends. The CDR3 covers 14 residues. DNA of the CDR3: TGCGCCAGCAGTCAAACTTTTACCTACAATGAGCAGTTCTTC. This sequence encodes CASSQTFTYNEQFF.

The V gene is TRBV4-1, the J gene TRBJ1-1; D perhaps matches TRBD1 (5 bases). Germline V lookup: CDR1 MGHRA, CDR2 YSYEKL. V was shortened by 3 bases and J by 4 bases, with 12 bases between the two germline ends. The CDR3 is made up of 14 amino acids. The CDR3 loop reads CASSHVGGVTEAFF. The CDR3 DNA sequence: TGCGCCAGCAGCCATGTGGGGGGGGTCACTGAAGCTTTCTTT.

The chain employs TRBV7-9 and TRBJ1-2; a weak D match, TRBD1 (6 bases). This CDR3 contains 16 residues. The germline gives CDR1 SEHNR, CDR2 FQNEAQ (reference sequence). The ends were cut back, 5 bases at V and 4 bases at J, with 20 bases in the middle. The CDR3 loop is CASSQGVWGRVYGYTF. CDR3 bases: TGTGCCAGCAGCCAAGGAGTTTGGGGGCGGGTCTATGGCTACACCTTC.

J is TRBJ1-2 and V is TRBV24-1; 8 nucleotides align to TRBD1. This CDR3 comprises 13 residues. In germline, CDR1 is KGHDR, CDR2 SFDVKD. V shed 6 bases and J 2 bases; nucleotides not matched to a gene: 1. CDR3 region: CATSPGGNYGYTF. The CDR3 bases are TGTGCCACCAGTCCAGGGGGCAACTATGGCTACACCTTC.

The chain is built from TRBV30 and TRBJ1-1; D possibly corresponds to TRBD1 (6 bases). V gave up 0 bases and J gave up 4 bases, with 12 bases separating them. The CDR3 covers 14 residues. The germline V gene has CDR1 GTSNPN and CDR2 SVGIG (reference sequence). The CDR3 is CAWSVHGGLTEAFF. In DNA form, the CDR3 reads TGTGCCTGGAGTGTACATGGGGGCCTCACTGAAGCTTTCTTT.

This sequence joins TRBV7-6 and TRBJ1-2; 12 bases line up with TRBD1. From germline, CDR1 is SGHVS and CDR2 FNYEAQ. The CDR3 loop spans 18 amino acids. Trimming cost V 4 bases and J 9 bases; bases outside gene matches: 18. CDR3 nucleotides: TGTGCCAGCAGCTCCCACTCCCCAGGGGACAGGGGGCTGTTAAGCTACACCTTC. Its protein is CASSSHSPGDRGLLSYTF.

V usage is TRBV27 and J usage is TRBJ1-2; 7 bases are a match to TRBD1. Trimming took 6 bases from V and 8 from J; bases not matched to a gene: 9. This CDR3 spans 13 amino acids. Germline-derived CDR1 and CDR2 are MNHEY and SMNVEV (reference sequence). In nucleotides, the CDR3 is TGTGCCAGCAGGTCTGAGGGGGCGCAGGGCTACACCTTC. Protein sequence: CASRSEGAQGYTF.

The V gene is TRBV28, the J gene TRBJ1-5, with 10 bases identical to TRBD1. The CDR3 runs to 15 residues. The germline V gene has CDR1 MDHEN and CDR2 SYDVKM. V lost 6 bases and J lost 5; bases outside the gene matches: 7. This CDR3 reads CASSDRGRGDQPQHF. The CDR3 coding sequence is TGTGCCAGCAGCGACAGGGGGCGCGGGGATCAGCCCCAGCATTTT.

The sample holds one count of this clone. The rearrangement links TRBV29-1 to TRBJ1-1; D is ambiguous. Trimming shortened V by 6 bases and J by 6 bases, and 14 bases separated the two germline ends. CDR3 length: 12 residues. Germline V gene sequence: CDR1 SQVTM, CDR2 ANQGSEA. Here the CDR3 DNA reads TGCAGCGTCGCGATTTGGTCCGCTGAAGCTTTCTTT. This sequence encodes CSVAIWSAEAFF.